This T cell receptor (beta chain) was captured in a study of blood T cells in healthy people across ages (dated by TCRdb to 2015 to 2017). Regarding the complete study: In model experiments, template switching captured about one uniquely barcoded TCR beta cDNA molecule for every two T cells. The donors were split into four age groups: young (average 16 years), middle-aged (over 35), aged (more than 60) and long-lived (over 80). To avoid experimental bias, donors of different ages were distributed randomly across sequencing lanes. To track age-related changes in TCR beta repertoire diversity, the study relied on deep sequencing normalized with unique cDNA molecular identifiers. The study analyzed two additional independent replicas of 1 million unique cDNA reads from the same blood draw for two donors, one aged 18 to 29 and one aged 80 or older. Findings and caveats that apply to the study as a whole: Observed TCR beta diversity correlated strongly with the percentage of naive T cells measured by flow cytometry. Conclusive comparison of naive and antigen-experienced compartments was prevented by the profiling of bulk unsorted PBMCs. Observed TCR beta diversity per million T cells fell roughly linearly with age, and a significant reduction was already apparent by age roughly 40. Total diversity estimates from one million sequenced T cells were considered lower bounds and underestimates. The long-lived group showed more naive CD4+ T cells, fewer expanded clones and increased TCR diversity than the aged group, suggesting age selection. Donor CMV infection status was unknown, potentially confounding age-related changes in expanded clonotypes.

Relative to germline, V is missing 8 bases and J is missing 2 bases, with 7 bases of the junction outside any gene match. The germline V gene encodes CDR1 SNHLY and CDR2 FYNNEI. Measured from the cysteine to the phenylalanine, the CDR3 is 15 residues long. The only DNA kept is the CDR3, 45 bases in frame from the first base. The approximately 39 donors, aged about 6 to 100 years, were systemically healthy Caucasian individuals from Russia. Each donor gave 8 to 10 milliliters of peripheral blood, drawn into EDTA-treated Vacutainer tubes. Ficoll-Paque density-gradient centrifugation was used to isolate PBMCs, with at least 6.5 million obtained per sample. Total RNA, at least 5.5 micrograms per sample, was extracted from PBMCs with Trizol reagent. The percentages of naive CD45RAhigh/CD27high T cells were determined by flow cytometry on a PBMC aliquot from every donor. Library generation was performed with 5' RACE. The sequencer was an Illumina HiSeq 2500. A second PCR of roughly 7 to 11 cycles was performed with a sample-barcoded 5' primer and a J-beta primer mix. Each TCR beta cDNA molecule received a unique molecular identifier from a template-switch 5' adaptor carrying 12 random nucleotides. Each sample yielded at least 3 million CDR3-containing paired-end reads. First-strand cDNA synthesis was performed from all RNA using the Mint cDNA synthesis kit, with priming by a TRBC-specific oligonucleotide. Following uracil-DNA glycosylase treatment, all cDNA underwent a first 18-cycle PCR with the universal primers M1SS and BC2_uni_R. Per the authors' processing: Normalization of each sample was performed by random selection of 1 million high-quality reads, each carrying a distinct molecular identifier. Instead of being binned into consensus sequences, reads that shared molecular identifiers were thrown out. MiTCR, set to a Q25 quality threshold and the strictest error-elimination algorithm, was used for CDR3 identification, clonotype clustering and error correction. A nonparametric unseen species model with Euler transformation was used to estimate lower-bound total TCR beta diversity. The public sequencing data were trimmed at Q25 with fastp and processed into clonotypes with MiXCR by TCRdb, which kept only in-frame beta chains. Each entry is one CDR3 protein sequence, shown with its most common DNA and genes. These V and J calls derive from TCRdb rather than the authors' analysis. This sample gives approximately 1.5 million distinct CDR3 sequences in total; around 40% of them show up just once. The ten top clones hold less than 5% of the sample.

With regard to this clonotype: What antigen it recognizes has not been identified. No qualities accompany the bases; no much larger clone lies one base away.

The receptor was derived from a woman aged 18-29 years in good health. The sequence joins TRBV2 to TRBJ2-3, with 10 bases matching TRBD2. The sequenced sample was blood. The CDR3 region: CASQIAGGLTDTQYF. The nucleotide sequence is TGTGCCAGCCAAATAGCGGGGGGCCTCACAGATACGCAGTATTTT.